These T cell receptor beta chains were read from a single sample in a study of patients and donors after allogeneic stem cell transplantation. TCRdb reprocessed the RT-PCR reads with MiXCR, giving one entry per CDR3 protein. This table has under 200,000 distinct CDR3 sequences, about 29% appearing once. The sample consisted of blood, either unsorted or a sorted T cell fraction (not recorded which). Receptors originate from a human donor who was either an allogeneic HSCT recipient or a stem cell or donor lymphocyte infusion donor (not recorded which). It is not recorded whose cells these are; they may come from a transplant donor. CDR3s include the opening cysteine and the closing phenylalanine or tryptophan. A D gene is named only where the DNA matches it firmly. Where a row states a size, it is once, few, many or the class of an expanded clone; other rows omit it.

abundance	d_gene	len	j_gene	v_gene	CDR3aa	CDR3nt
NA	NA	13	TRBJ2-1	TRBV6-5	CATKTSSYNEQFF	TGTGCCACCAAAACCAGCTCCTACAATGAGCAGTTCTTC
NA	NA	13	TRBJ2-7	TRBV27	CASSRTVGYEQYF	TGTGCCAGCAGCAGGACAGTGGGCTACGAGCAGTACTTC
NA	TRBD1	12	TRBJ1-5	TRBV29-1	CSVRQGREPQHF	TGCAGCGTCCGACAGGGCAGGGAGCCCCAGCATTTT
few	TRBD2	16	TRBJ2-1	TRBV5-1	CASSTSSGSLHSEQFF	TGCGCCAGCAGCACCTCTAGCGGGAGTCTGCATAGTGAGCAGTTCTTC
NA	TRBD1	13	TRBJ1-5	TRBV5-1	CASRGEQGQPQHF	TGCGCCAGCAGGGGTGAACAGGGGCAGCCCCAGCATTTT
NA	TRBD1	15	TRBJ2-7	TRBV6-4	CASSESGTEAYEQYF	TGTGCCAGCAGCGAATCCGGGACAGAAGCTTACGAGCAGTACTTC
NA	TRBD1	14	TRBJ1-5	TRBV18	CASQTGAVDQPQHF	TGTGCCAGCCAAACAGGGGCTGTGGATCAGCCCCAGCATTTT
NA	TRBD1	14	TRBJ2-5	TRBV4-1	CASSRDRGRKTQYF	TGCGCCAGCAGCCGGGACAGGGGTAGGAAGACCCAGTACTTC
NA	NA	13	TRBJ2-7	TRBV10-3	CAISADTSYEQYF	TGTGCCATCAGCGCGGACACCTCCTACGAGCAGTACTTC
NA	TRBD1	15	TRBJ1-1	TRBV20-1	CSARPNGQGGTEAFF	TGCAGTGCTAGACCGAACGGACAGGGAGGGACTGAAGCTTTCTTT
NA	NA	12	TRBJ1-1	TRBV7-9	CASSGGYTEAFF	TGTGCCAGCAGCGGGGGGTACACTGAAGCTTTCTTT
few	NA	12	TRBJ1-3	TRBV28	CASSPRRNTIYF	TGTGCCAGCAGCCCTCGGCGAAACACCATATATTTT
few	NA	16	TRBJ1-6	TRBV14	CASRLPRGCPNSPLHF	TGTGCCAGCAGGCTCCCACGGGGGTGCCCTAATTCACCCCTCCACTTT
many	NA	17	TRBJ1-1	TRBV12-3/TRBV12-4	CASSLTIWQEVGTEAFF	TGTGCCAGCAGTTTAACTATTTGGCAGGAGGTAGGAACTGAAGCTTTCTTT
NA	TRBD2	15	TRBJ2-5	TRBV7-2	CASSLEWLAGGTQYF	TGTGCCAGCAGCTTAGAGTGGTTAGCGGGAGGGACCCAGTACTTC
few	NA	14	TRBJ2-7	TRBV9	CASSAGTLSYEQYF	TGTGCCAGCAGCGCGGGGACACTCTCCTACGAGCAGTACTTC
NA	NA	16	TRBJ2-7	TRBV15	CATSRGDDGVSYEQYF	TGTGCCACCAGCAGGGGGGACGATGGGGTCTCCTACGAGCAGTACTTC
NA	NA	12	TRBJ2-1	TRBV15	CATSRAYNEQFF	TGTGCCACCAGCAGAGCCTACAATGAGCAGTTCTTC
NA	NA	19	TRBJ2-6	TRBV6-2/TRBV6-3	CASSLRLDPSPSGANVLTF	TGTGCCAGCAGCTTAAGGCTTGACCCATCCCCTTCTGGGGCCAACGTCCTGACTTTC
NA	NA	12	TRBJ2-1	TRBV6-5	CASSYVYNEQFF	TGTGCCAGCAGTTACGTCTACAATGAGCAGTTCTTC
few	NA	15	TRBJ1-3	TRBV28	CASSLLLGTGNTIYF	TGTGCCAGCAGTTTACTTTTGGGAACTGGAAACACCATATATTTT
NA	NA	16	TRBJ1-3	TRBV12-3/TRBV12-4	CATRHPRQFSGNTIYF	TGTGCCACCCGGCATCCGAGACAGTTCTCTGGAAACACCATATATTTT
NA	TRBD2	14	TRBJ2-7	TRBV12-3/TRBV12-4	CASSFSGGADEQYF	TGTGCCAGCAGTTTTTCGGGAGGCGCTGACGAGCAGTACTTC
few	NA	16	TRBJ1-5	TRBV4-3	CASSQDHGTINQPQHF	TGCGCCAGCAGCCAAGATCACGGTACTATCAATCAGCCCCAGCATTTT
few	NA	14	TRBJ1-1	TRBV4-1	CASSQDVAETEAFF	TGCGCCAGCAGCCAAGATGTAGCGGAAACTGAAGCTTTCTTT
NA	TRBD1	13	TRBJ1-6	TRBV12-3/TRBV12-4	CASTRTGNSPLHF	TGTGCCAGCACCAGGACAGGGAATTCACCCCTCCACTTT
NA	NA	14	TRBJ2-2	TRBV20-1	CSARLASNTGELFF	TGCAGTGCTAGACTAGCGTCGAACACCGGGGAGCTGTTTTTT
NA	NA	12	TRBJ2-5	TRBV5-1	CASSPGGETQNF	TGCGCCAGCAGCCCCGGGGGAGAGACCCAGAACTTC